This record covers a single TCR beta chain. Trimming removed 5 bases at V and 10 bases at J, with 9 bases between. This CDR3 comprises 11 residues. From germline, CDR1 is MNHEY and CDR2 SVGAGI. This sample is part of a study of T-cell memory formation after mild COVID-19. TCRdb recomputed calls from the 5' RACE reads with MiXCR, one row per CDR3 protein. The repertoire includes a few hundred thousand distinct CDR3 sequences, around 30% of them detected once, and approximately 12% sits in the top ten. The chain employs TRBV6-5 and TRBJ2-1, with D hard to call. The sequence derives from an adult woman who had mild COVID-19 (a few samples of this study predate the infection). Cell type and time point are not known. The sequenced material came from PBMCs or a T cell subset sorted from them (not recorded which). The DNA of the CDR3 is TGTGCCAGCAGTGGCCTTTTCGAGCAGTTCTTC. The encoded protein is CASSGLFEQFF.